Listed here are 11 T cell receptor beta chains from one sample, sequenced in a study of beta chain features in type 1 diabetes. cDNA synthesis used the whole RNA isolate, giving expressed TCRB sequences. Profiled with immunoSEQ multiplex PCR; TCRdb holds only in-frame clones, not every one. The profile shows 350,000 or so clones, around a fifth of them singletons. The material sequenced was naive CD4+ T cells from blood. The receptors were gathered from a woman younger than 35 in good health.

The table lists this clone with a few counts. This chain's CDR3 is CASSLRRGTEAFF. The CDR3 nucleotides are TGTGCCAGCAGTTTAAGAAGGGGCACTGAAGCTTTCTTT. The chain recombines TRBV27 with TRBJ1-1, with a possible D match to TRBD1 (5 bases). V lost 2 bases to trimming and J lost 4 bases, with 8 bases between them. CDR1 MNHEY and CDR2 SMNVEV come from the germline V gene (reference sequence). This CDR3 is built from 13 residues.

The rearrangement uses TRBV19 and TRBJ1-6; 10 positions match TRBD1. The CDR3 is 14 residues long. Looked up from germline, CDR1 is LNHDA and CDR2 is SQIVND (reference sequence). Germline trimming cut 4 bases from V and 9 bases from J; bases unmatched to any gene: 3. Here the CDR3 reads CASSTTGGISPLHF. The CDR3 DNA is TGTGCCAGTAGTACGACAGGGGGCATTTCACCCCTCCACTTT.

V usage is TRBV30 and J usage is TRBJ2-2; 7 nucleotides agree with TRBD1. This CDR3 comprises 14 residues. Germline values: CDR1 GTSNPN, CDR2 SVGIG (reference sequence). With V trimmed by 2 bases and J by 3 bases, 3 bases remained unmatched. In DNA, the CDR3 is TGTGCCTGGAGTAGAGGGGGCGACACCGGGGAGCTGTTTTTT. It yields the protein CAWSRGGDTGELFF. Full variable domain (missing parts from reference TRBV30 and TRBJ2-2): SQTIHQWPATLVQPVGSPLSLECTVEGTSNPNLYWYRQAAGRGLQLLFYSVGIGQISSEVPQNLSASRPQDRQFILSSKKLLLSDSGFYLCAWSRGGDTGELFFGEGSRLTVL.

This CDR3 reads CSVEGGRANTEAFF. The DNA of the CDR3 is TGCAGCGTTGAGGGTGGCAGGGCTAACACTGAAGCTTTCTTT. The chain couples TRBV29-1 to TRBJ1-1, with a tentative D call TRBD1 (5 bases). The CDR3 loop spans 14 amino acids. Germline CDR1 is SQVTM and CDR2 is ANQGSEA. Trimming pared 3 bases from V and 2 bases from J, leaving 13 bases between.

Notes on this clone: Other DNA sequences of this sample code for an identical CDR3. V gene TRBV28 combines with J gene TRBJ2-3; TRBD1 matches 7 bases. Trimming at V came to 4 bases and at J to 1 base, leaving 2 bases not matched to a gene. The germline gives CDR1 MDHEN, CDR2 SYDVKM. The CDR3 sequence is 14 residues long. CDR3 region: CASSSGQGTDTQYF. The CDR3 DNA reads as TGTGCCAGCAGTTCCGGACAGGGCACAGATACGCAGTATTTT.

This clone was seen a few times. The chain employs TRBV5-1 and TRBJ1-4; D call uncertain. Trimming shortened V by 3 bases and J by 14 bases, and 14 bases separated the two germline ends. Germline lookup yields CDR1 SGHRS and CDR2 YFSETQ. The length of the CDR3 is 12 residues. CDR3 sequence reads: CASSYEGRRLFF. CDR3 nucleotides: TGCGCCAGCAGCTATGAGGGTCGGCGGCTGTTTTTT.

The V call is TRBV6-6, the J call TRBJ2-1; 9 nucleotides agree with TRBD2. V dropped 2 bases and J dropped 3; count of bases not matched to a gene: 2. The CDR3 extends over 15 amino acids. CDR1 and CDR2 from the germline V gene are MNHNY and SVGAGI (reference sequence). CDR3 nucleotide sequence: TGTGCCAGCAGTTACGGGACTAGCTTCTACAATGAGCAGTTCTTC. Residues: CASSYGTSFYNEQFF.

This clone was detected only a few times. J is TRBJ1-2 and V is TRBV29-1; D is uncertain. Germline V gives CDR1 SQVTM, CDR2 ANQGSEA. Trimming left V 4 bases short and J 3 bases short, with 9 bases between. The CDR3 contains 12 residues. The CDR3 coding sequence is TGCAGCGTTGGCGGGTCTGACTATGGCTACACCTTC. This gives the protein CSVGGSDYGYTF.

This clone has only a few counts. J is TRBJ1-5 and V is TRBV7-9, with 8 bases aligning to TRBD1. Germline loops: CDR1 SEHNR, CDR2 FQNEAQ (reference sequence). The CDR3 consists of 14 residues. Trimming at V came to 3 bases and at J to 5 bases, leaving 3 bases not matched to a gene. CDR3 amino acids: CASSFSGGDQPQHF. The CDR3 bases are TGTGCCAGCAGCTTTTCAGGGGGCGATCAGCCCCAGCATTTT.

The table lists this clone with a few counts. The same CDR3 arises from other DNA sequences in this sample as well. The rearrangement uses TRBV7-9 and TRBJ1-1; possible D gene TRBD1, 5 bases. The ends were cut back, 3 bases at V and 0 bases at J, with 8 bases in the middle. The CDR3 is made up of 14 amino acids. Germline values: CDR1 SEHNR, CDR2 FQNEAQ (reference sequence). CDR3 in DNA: TGTGCCAGCAGCTTGGGGCAGCTGAACACTGAAGCTTTCTTT. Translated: CASSLGQLNTEAFF.

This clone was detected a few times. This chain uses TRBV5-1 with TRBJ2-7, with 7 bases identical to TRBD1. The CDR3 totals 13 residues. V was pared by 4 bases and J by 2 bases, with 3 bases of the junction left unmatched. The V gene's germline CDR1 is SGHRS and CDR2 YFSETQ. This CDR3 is CASSVGTAYEQYF. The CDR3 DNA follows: TGCGCCAGCAGCGTCGGGACAGCCTACGAGCAGTACTTC.